The subject of this entry is one TCR beta chain. Antigen specificity is unknown. The CDR3 totals 15 residues. The ends were cut back, 1 base at V and 4 bases at J, with 13 bases in the middle. Germline V gene lookup returns CDR1 SNHLY and CDR2 FYNNEI. TCR beta cDNA libraries included unique molecular identifiers. The source material, about 0.9 to 10 million T cells, gave rise to 450,000 to 550,000 cDNA molecules. In TCRdb, the PCR reads were re-called with MiXCR into one record per CDR3 protein. The table includes hundreds of thousands of distinct CDR3 sequences, approximately 60% detected once. This record comes from a study of post-analysis software for immune sequencing data. Study context: Both relapsing-remitting and secondary progressive multiple sclerosis featured among the disease courses, as did progressive-relapsing multiple sclerosis.

Notes on the study in general: Strong same-batch co-clustering of samples appeared with F measure clustering. Relative to controls, patients with multiple sclerosis showed significantly lower normalized Chao1 diversity. Among 5 or 6 TRBV segments more frequent in patients than controls were TRBV5-6, TRBV5-1 and TRBV20-1.

The V call is TRBV2, the J call TRBJ1-1; TRBD1 might be the D (6 bases). This TCR came from a girl aged 2 to 9 with multiple sclerosis. Sequencing input: blood. CDR3: CASSEGYRVGTEAFF. Written as DNA, the CDR3 is TGTGCCAGCAGTGAAGGGTACAGGGTGGGCACTGAAGCTTTCTTT.